This T cell receptor (beta chain) was captured in a study of cytomegalovirus exposure and HLA in healthy donors. Regarding this clone: Its target is unknown.

Primers included in the PCR were 60 Vbeta and 13 Jbeta primers. The protocol was immunoSEQ multiplex PCR, while the TCRdb copy is restricted to in-frame clones and leaves out a portion. The sample carries about 140,000 clones, roughly 90% recorded once. The CDR3 consists of 17 residues. The V and J ends lost 1 base and 10 bases, in that order; junction bases with no gene match: 12. The germline gives CDR1 MGHRA, CDR2 YSYEKL. The study's findings and limits: A prior analysis recorded that most TCR beta V segments were productive about 87% or about 30% of the time.

The sequence was obtained from a woman aged 40 to 50 in good health and CMV-seronegative. The chain employs TRBV4-1 and TRBJ1-6; 8 bases match TRBD1. The sequencing sample was made of PBMCs. The CDR3 sequence is CASSQVDLTGVRSPLHF. CDR3 bases: TGCGCCAGCAGCCAAGTAGACCTGACAGGGGTAAGGTCACCCCTCCACTTT.